This T cell receptor (beta chain) was sequenced during a study of T cell clonotyping in hematopoietic cell transplantation. Time point denoted: recipient sample about 28 days before transplant, after cytoreduction. The method was immunoSEQ multiplex PCR; TCRdb's version includes in-frame clones alone and lacks a portion of them. Seen here are 35,000 to 50,000 clones, roughly 85% observed once, and the top ten hold roughly 2.8%. The CDR3 length is 15 residues. Germline CDR1 is SGHRS and CDR2 is YFSETQ. Trimming took 4 bases from V and 4 from J; bases not matched to a gene: 9. This sample comprised peripheral blood mononuclear cells, obtained before stem cell transplant. This chain joins TRBV5-1 and TRBJ1-1, with 8 bases lining up with TRBD1. The clonotype was recovered from a man in his sixties with acute myeloid leukemia. Some clones in this sample may be carry-over from other donors' samples. This chain's CDR3 is CASSVSDRASTEAFF. In DNA, the CDR3 is TGCGCCAGCAGCGTCTCGGACAGGGCGAGCACTGAAGCTTTCTTT.